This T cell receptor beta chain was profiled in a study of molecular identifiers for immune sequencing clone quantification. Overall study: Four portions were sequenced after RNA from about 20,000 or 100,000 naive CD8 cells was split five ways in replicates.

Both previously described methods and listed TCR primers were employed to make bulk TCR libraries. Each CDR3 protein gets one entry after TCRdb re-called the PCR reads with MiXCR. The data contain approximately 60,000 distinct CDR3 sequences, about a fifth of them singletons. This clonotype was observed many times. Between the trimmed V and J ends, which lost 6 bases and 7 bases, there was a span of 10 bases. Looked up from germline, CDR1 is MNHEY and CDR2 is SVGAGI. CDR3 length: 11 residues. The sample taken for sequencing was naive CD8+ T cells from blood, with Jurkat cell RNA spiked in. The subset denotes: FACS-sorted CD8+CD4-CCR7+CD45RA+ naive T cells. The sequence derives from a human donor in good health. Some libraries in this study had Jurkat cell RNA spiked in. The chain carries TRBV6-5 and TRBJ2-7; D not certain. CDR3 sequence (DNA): TGTGCCAGCAGCCCTGGAACTGAGCAGTACTTC. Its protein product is CASSPGTEQYF.